This T cell receptor (beta chain) is from a study of CD8 T cells in ankylosing spondylitis. Trimming took off 2 bases at V and 2 bases at J, with 11 bases between the two ends. The CDR3 length is 14 residues. The germline V gene has CDR1 DFQATT and CDR2 SNEGSKA (reference sequence). This clonotype came up many times. TCRdb reprocessed the 5' RACE reads with MiXCR, giving one entry per CDR3 protein. The sample holds roughly 200,000 distinct CDR3 sequences, more than 25% seen once. The TCR comes from a male donor with ankylosing spondylitis or in good health (not recorded which). The sample consisted of blood, either unsorted or a sorted T cell fraction (not recorded which). This sequence joins TRBV20-1 and TRBJ2-3, with D unresolved. CDR3 sequence: CSARHPFYTDTQYF. The CDR3 DNA follows: TGCAGTGCTAGACACCCGTTCTACACAGATACGCAGTATTTT.